These 10 T cell receptor beta chains came from one sample sequenced in a study of blood T cells in healthy people across ages. A second PCR, run for roughly 7 to 11 cycles, used a sample-barcoded 5' primer plus a J-beta primer mix. Each CDR3 protein is one row after TCRdb ran MiXCR on the 5' RACE reads. The table lists about 1.6 million distinct CDR3 sequences, 30% to 35% of them singletons. Sequenced: blood. The receptors shown here come from a woman in her twenties or thirties in good health.

J is TRBJ2-1 and V is TRBV11-2; possibly TRBD1 or TRBD2 for D (5 bases each). Trimming removed 1 base at V and 4 bases at J, with 11 bases between. This CDR3 region has 15 residues. Germline-derived CDR1 and CDR2 are SGHAT and FQNNGV. The CDR3, as DNA: TGTGCCAGCAGCTTAGTGGGGGAATGGTACAATGAGCAGTTCTTC. Protein product: CASSLVGEWYNEQFF.

The rearrangement links TRBV20-1 to TRBJ1-5; D unresolved. There are 13 residues in the CDR3. The V end lost 6 bases, the J end lost 0 bases, and 9 bases lay between the germline ends. Germline V CDR1 and CDR2: DFQATT, SNEGSKA (reference sequence). Here the CDR3 DNA reads TGCAGTGCCCAGGCCGATAGCAATCAGCCCCAGCATTTT. Translated: CSAQADSNQPQHF.

This clonotype occurred a few times. The gene calls are TRBV20-1 and TRBJ2-5; a possible D gene is TRBD1 (5 bases). Germline V gene sequence: CDR1 DFQATT, CDR2 SNEGSKA (reference sequence). This CDR3 region has 13 residues. Between the trimmed V and J ends, which lost 0 bases and 4 bases, there was a span of 9 bases. The CDR3 here is CSARDGARETQYF. The CDR3 nucleotides are TGCAGTGCTAGAGATGGGGCGCGAGAGACCCAGTACTTC.

This clonotype was detected only a few times. One end of the junction does not line up with germline, which may come from a read error. This sequence joins TRBV13 and TRBJ2-7; D ambiguous. This CDR3 contains 12 residues. Germline CDR1 and CDR2: PRHDT and FYEKMQ (reference sequence). In DNA form, the CDR3 reads TGTGCCTGCAGCTTAGGCCACTACGAGCAGTACTTC. Protein product: CACSLGHYEQYF.

This clonotype was detected only a few times. The rearrangement joins TRBV7-3 to TRBJ2-3; the match to TRBD2 covers 9 bases. The germline CDR1 and CDR2 sequences are SGHTA and FQGTGA. The V segment lost 3 bases and the J segment 6 bases; nucleotides outside the gene matches: 4. There are 14 residues in the CDR3. The DNA of the CDR3 is TGTGCCAGCAGCTTTAGCGGGAGAACCGATACGCAGTATTTT. It is translated as CASSFSGRTDTQYF.

The V call is TRBV7-2, the J call TRBJ2-1, with D perhaps being TRBD1 or TRBD2 (5 bases each). Germline V gene sequence: CDR1 SGHTA, CDR2 FQGNSA. The V end lost 1 base, the J end lost 12 bases, and 19 bases lay between the germline ends. This CDR3 contains 15 residues. As DNA, the CDR3 is TGTGCCAGCAGCTTAGAATCGCGGCAGGGAGTGATGCAGTTCTTC. Protein product: CASSLESRQGVMQFF.

With respect to this clonotype: Just one base apart from a much larger clone, this may be a read error. The chain uses TRBV29-1 and TRBJ2-1, with TRBD1 matching over 7 bases. This CDR3 comprises 12 residues. Germline V gene data show CDR1 as SQVTM and CDR2 as ANQGSEA. CDR3 sequence (DNA): TGCAGCCCTGGGGACAGTTACAATGGGCAGTTCTTC. It translates to CSPGDSYNGQFF.

This rearrangement joins TRBV19 to TRBJ1-5; D is unresolved. In germline, CDR1 is LNHDA, CDR2 SQIVND (reference sequence). The V end was cut by 2 bases, the J end by 7 bases, with 12 bases between. This CDR3 comprises 14 residues. The DNA for the CDR3 is TGTGCCAGTAGTATACGCTGGGGATTCCAGCCCCAGCATTTT. Its translation: CASSIRWGFQPQHF.

A remark on this clonotype: With a much larger clone just one base away, this may be a read error. V gene TRBV29-1 combines with J gene TRBJ2-1; TRBD2 aligns across 10 bases. V dropped 5 bases and J dropped 8; count of bases not matched to a gene: 12. CDR3 length equals 15 residues. Germline CDR1 and CDR2: SQVTM and ANQGSEA. DNA for the CDR3: TGCAGCGTTCGTATTCTAGCGGGAGCTCGAGATGAGCAGTTCTTC. It yields the protein CSVRILAGARDEQFF.

This clonotype was detected only a few times. The V call is TRBV20-1, the J call TRBJ2-3, with D unclear. The CDR3 has 14 amino acids. Germline CDR1 DFQATT, CDR2 SNEGSKA (reference sequence). V lost 7 bases, J lost 2 bases, and 16 bases lay in between. The CDR3 DNA follows: TGCAGTGTAGCAATTGATCCATTCACAGATACGCAGTATTTT. Its translation is CSVAIDPFTDTQYF.